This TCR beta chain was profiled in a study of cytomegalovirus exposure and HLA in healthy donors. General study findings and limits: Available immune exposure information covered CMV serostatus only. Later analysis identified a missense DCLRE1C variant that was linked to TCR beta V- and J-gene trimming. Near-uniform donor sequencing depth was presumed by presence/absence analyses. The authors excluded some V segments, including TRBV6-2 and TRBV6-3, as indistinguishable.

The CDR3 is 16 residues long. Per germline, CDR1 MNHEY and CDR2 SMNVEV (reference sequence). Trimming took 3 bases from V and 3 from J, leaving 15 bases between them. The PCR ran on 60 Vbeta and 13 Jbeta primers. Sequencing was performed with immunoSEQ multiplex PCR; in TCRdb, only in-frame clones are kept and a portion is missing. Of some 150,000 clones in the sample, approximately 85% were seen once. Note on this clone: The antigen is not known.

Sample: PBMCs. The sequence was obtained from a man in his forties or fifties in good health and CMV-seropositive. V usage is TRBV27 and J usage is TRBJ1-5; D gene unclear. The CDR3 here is CASSLVPDSHNQPQHF. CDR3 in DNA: TGTGCCAGCAGTTTGGTTCCCGATAGCCACAATCAGCCCCAGCATTTT.